Listed below are T cell receptor beta chains from one sample, sequenced in a study of T cell changes during pregnancy in multiple sclerosis. Only in-frame clones appear in the TCRdb table, and some are missing; sequencing was by immunoSEQ multiplex PCR. The table has under 85,000 clones, around 91% seen once; the top ten hold over 1.2%. Sample: peripheral blood, taken in the third trimester of pregnancy. All receptors derive from a female donor in good health, enrolled as a control in a pregnancy study. Both conserved end residues are part of each CDR3. A D gene is named only where the DNA matches it firmly. Part of the rows lack a size; the others show once, few, many or a class for expanded clones.

d_call | clone_size | j_call | v_call | cdr3_aa | cdr3_nt
TRBD1 | NA | TRBJ2-2 | TRBV9 | CASSLGQGANTGELFF | TGTGCCAGCAGCCTGGGACAGGGGGCGAACACCGGGGAGCTGTTTTTT
NA | NA | TRBJ2-3 | TRBV29-1 | CSVRWQATDTQYF | TGCAGCGTCCGGTGGCAGGCCACAGATACGCAGTATTTT
TRBD1 | few | TRBJ1-1 | TRBV5-4 | CASSPDRSNTEAFF | TGTGCCAGCAGCCCGGACAGGAGTAACACTGAAGCTTTCTTT
NA | once | TRBJ2-5 | TRBV28 | CASSLFGVRQETQYF | TGTGCCAGCAGTTTATTCGGGGTTAGGCAAGAGACCCAGTACTTC
TRBD1 | NA | TRBJ1-1 | TRBV2 | CASARTGIPFF | TGTGCCAGCGCCAGGACAGGGATTCCTTTCTTT
NA | once | TRBJ2-7 | TRBV7-2 | CASSPPETYEQYF | TGTGCCAGCAGCCCCCCGGAGACCTACGAGCAGTACTTC
NA | NA | TRBJ2-2 | TRBV27 | CASSSVAFTGELFF | TGTGCCAGCAGTTCGGTCGCGTTCACCGGGGAGCTGTTTTTT
TRBD1 | NA | TRBJ1-5 | TRBV6-6 | CASSYGAPGGQPQHF | TGTGCCAGCAGTTACGGAGCCCCAGGGGGTCAGCCCCAGCATTTT
TRBD1 | NA | TRBJ1-3 | TRBV5-5 | CASSFRGLEGNTIYF | TGTGCCAGCAGCTTTAGGGGGCTGGAGGGAAACACCATATATTTT
NA | NA | TRBJ1-1 | TRBV4-3 | CASSQVGGTPEAFF | TGCGCCAGCAGCCAAGTCGGAGGGACCCCTGAAGCTTTCTTT
NA | NA | TRBJ1-6 | TRBV15 | CATSRDQRENSPLHF | TGTGCCACCAGCAGAGATCAACGGGAGAATTCACCCCTCCACTTT
TRBD1 | NA | TRBJ1-2 | TRBV5-4 | CASSLKGTASYGYTF | TGTGCCAGCAGCTTGAAGGGGACAGCATCCTATGGCTACACCTTC
TRBD2 | NA | TRBJ2-3 | TRBV28 | CASRGGSTDTQYF | TGTGCCAGTCGGGGGGGGAGCACAGATACGCAGTATTTT
TRBD1 | once | TRBJ1-1 | TRBV29-1 | CSVRQGSEAFF | TGCAGCGTTCGACAGGGCTCTGAAGCTTTCTTT
NA | NA | TRBJ2-1 | TRBV4-2 | CASSQENRPNEQFF | TGTGCCAGCAGCCAAGAGAACAGGCCCAATGAGCAGTTCTTC
TRBD1 | NA | TRBJ1-1 | TRBV27 | CASSIGTGYINTEAFF | TGTGCCAGCAGTATCGGGACAGGGTATATTAACACTGAAGCTTTCTTT
NA | NA | TRBJ2-7 | TRBV7-9 | CASSSQVGAYEQYF | TGTGCCAGCAGCTCCCAAGTAGGGGCCTACGAGCAGTACTTC
NA | NA | TRBJ1-1 | TRBV4-3 | CASSQETHHMNTEAFF | TGCGCCAGCAGCCAAGAGACACACCACATGAACACTGAAGCTTTCTTT
TRBD1 | NA | TRBJ1-6 | TRBV7-3 | CASSRGQGNNSPLHF | TGTGCCAGCAGTCGCGGACAGGGAAATAATTCACCCCTCCACTTT
NA | once | TRBJ1-2 | TRBV7-2 | CASSLNTAGAGYTF | TGTGCCAGCAGCTTAAACACGGCGGGGGCTGGCTACACCTTC
TRBD2 | NA | TRBJ2-3 | TRBV10-3 | CAIGTSGGPHSPLALGTDTQYF | TGTGCCATCGGTACTAGCGGGGGGCCACATTCCCCTCTGGCACTAGGCACAGATACGCAGTATTTT
NA | NA | TRBJ2-2 | TRBV5-1 | CASRGPRTNTGELFF | TGCGCCAGCAGAGGTCCCCGGACTAACACCGGGGAGCTGTTTTTT
NA | NA | TRBJ1-2 | TRBV5-1 | CASSLGTGPPSNYGYTF | TGCGCCAGCAGCTTGGGCACAGGACCTCCATCTAACTATGGCTACACCTTC
NA | NA | TRBJ1-1 | TRBV4-1 | CASSQGVARNTEAFF | TGCGCCAGCAGCCAAGGAGTCGCTAGGAACACTGAAGCTTTCTTT
NA | NA | TRBJ2-7 | TRBV12-5 | CASGLVQGSYEQYF | TGTGCTAGTGGTTTGGTACAGGGCTCCTACGAGCAGTACTTC
TRBD1 | NA | TRBJ1-2 | TRBV4-3 | CASSQGLGQNYGYTF | TGCGCCAGCAGCCAAGGGCTGGGACAGAACTATGGCTACACCTTC
TRBD2 | NA | TRBJ2-3 | TRBV28 | CASAGEDTQYF | TGTGCCAGTGCGGGGGAAGATACGCAGTATTTT
NA | NA | TRBJ1-4 | TRBV7-2 | CASSLRRDREKLFF | TGTGCCAGCAGCTTACGCAGGGATAGGGAAAAACTGTTTTTT
TRBD1 | NA | TRBJ1-2 | TRBV15 | CATSTGGVYGYTF | TGTGCCACCAGCACAGGGGGCGTCTATGGCTACACCTTC
TRBD2 | NA | TRBJ2-2 | TRBV7-3 | CASSLSTSGGYTGELFF | TGTGCCAGCAGCTTATCGACTAGCGGGGGGTACACCGGGGAGCTGTTTTTT
TRBD2 | NA | TRBJ2-1 | TRBV5-1 | CASSLGQRGEGNEQFF | TGCGCCAGCAGCTTGGGTCAGCGGGGGGAGGGGAATGAGCAGTTCTTC
TRBD1 | NA | TRBJ2-6 | TRBV7-2 | CASSATGPGANVLTF | TGTGCCAGCAGCGCGACAGGGCCTGGGGCCAACGTCCTGACTTTC
NA | NA | TRBJ1-2 | TRBV4-3 | CASSHSAGGLNGYTF | TGCGCCAGCAGCCACTCTGCGGGGGGGCTGAATGGCTACACCTTC
NA | NA | TRBJ1-1 | TRBV30 | CAWSWAPNTEAFF | TGTGCCTGGAGTTGGGCCCCGAACACTGAAGCTTTCTTT
TRBD2 | once | TRBJ2-1 | TRBV27 | CASSRLLSLAGGLPSYNEQFF | TGTGCCAGCAGCCGCCTCCTAAGTCTAGCGGGGGGCCTACCCTCCTACAATGAGCAGTTCTTC
NA | once | TRBJ1-1 | TRBV5-4 | CASSPRQPNTEAFF | TGTGCCAGCAGCCCGAGACAGCCGAACACTGAAGCTTTCTTT
TRBD1 | once | TRBJ2-7 | TRBV7-9 | CASSLAPGGYYEQYF | TGTGCCAGCAGCTTAGCGCCAGGGGGCTATTACGAGCAGTACTTC
TRBD2 | NA | TRBJ2-3 | TRBV28 | CASSFLAGVGQDTQYF | TGTGCCAGCAGTTTTCTGGCGGGGGTGGGTCAAGATACGCAGTATTTT
TRBD1 | NA | TRBJ1-1 | TRBV14 | CASSLRHGTADTEAFF | TGTGCCAGCAGCCTTAGGCATGGGACAGCTGACACTGAAGCTTTCTTT
NA | few | TRBJ1-5 | TRBV5-8 | CASSPTNLNSNQPQHF | TGTGCCAGCAGCCCCACTAACCTCAATAGCAATCAGCCCCAGCATTTT
NA | NA | TRBJ2-3 | TRBV7-3 | CASSLQGSSTDTQYF | TGTGCCAGCAGCTTGCAGGGGTCTAGCACAGATACGCAGTATTTT
TRBD2 | NA | TRBJ2-3 | TRBV5-8 | CASSFTGGPTDTQYF | TGTGCCAGCAGCTTTACGGGGGGGCCCACAGATACGCAGTATTTT
TRBD2 | NA | TRBJ2-1 | TRBV4-2 | CASSQSGTSGNNEQFF | TGTGCCAGCAGCCAATCTGGGACTAGCGGAAACAATGAGCAGTTCTTC
NA | NA | TRBJ2-7 | TRBV28 | CASRPGDRPGHEQYF | TGTGCCAGCAGGCCTGGAGACAGACCAGGGCACGAGCAGTACTTC
NA | NA | TRBJ1-1 | TRBV29-1 | CSALETEAFF | TGCAGCGCCCTCGAGACTGAAGCTTTCTTT
NA | NA | TRBJ1-6 | TRBV5-6 | CASSLTGFSPLHF | TGTGCCAGCAGCTTGACAGGTTTTTCACCCCTCCACTTT
TRBD1 | once | TRBJ1-2 | TRBV7-2 | CASSLEPTGTGVYGYTF | TGTGCCAGCAGCTTAGAACCCACCGGGACAGGGGTATATGGCTACACCTTC
TRBD2 | once | TRBJ2-3 | TRBV7-2 | CASSFSPMTSGGRDTQYF | TGTGCCAGCAGCTTTTCACCTATGACTAGCGGGGGACGAGATACGCAGTATTTT
NA | NA | TRBJ2-2 | TRBV5-1 | CASTLGTSQATGELFF | TGCGCCAGCACCCTGGGGACTTCCCAGGCCACCGGGGAGCTGTTTTTT
NA | NA | TRBJ1-4 | TRBV28 | CASGHNNEKLFF | TGTGCCAGCGGACACAATAATGAAAAACTGTTTTTT
TRBD1 | NA | TRBJ1-1 | TRBV19 | CASGGTGVRERPTEAFF | TGTGCCAGTGGGGGAACAGGGGTCAGGGAAAGGCCCACTGAAGCTTTCTTT
NA | NA | TRBJ2-3 | TRBV7-2 | CASSSSQSRDTQYF | TGTGCCAGCAGCTCTTCCCAGTCCAGAGATACGCAGTATTTT
TRBD2 | NA | TRBJ2-1 | TRBV7-9 | CASSLSSGGARNEQFF | TGTGCCAGCAGCTTATCAAGCGGGGGGGCTCGGAATGAGCAGTTCTTC
NA | once | TRBJ1-4 | TRBV4-3 | CASSQVREKLFF | TGCGCCAGCAGCCAAGTGCGCGAAAAACTGTTTTTT
TRBD1 | NA | TRBJ2-7 | TRBV5-5 | CASSRDRLSYEQYF | TGTGCCAGCAGCCGGGACAGGTTATCCTACGAGCAGTACTTC